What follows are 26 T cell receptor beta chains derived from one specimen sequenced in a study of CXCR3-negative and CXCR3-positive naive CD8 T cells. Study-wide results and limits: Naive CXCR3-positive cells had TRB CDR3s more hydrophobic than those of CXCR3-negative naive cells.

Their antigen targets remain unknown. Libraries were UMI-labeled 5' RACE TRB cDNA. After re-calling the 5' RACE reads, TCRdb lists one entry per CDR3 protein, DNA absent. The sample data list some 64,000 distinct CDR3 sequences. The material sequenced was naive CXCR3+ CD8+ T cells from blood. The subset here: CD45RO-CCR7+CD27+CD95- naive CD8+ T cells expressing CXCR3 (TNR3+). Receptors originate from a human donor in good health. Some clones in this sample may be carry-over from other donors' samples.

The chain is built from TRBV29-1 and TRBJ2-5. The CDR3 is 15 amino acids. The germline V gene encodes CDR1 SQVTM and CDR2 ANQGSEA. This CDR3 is CSVEDQEDYQETQYF.

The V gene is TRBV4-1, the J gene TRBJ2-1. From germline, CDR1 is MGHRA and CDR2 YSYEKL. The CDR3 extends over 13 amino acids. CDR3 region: CASSQVPSNEQFF.

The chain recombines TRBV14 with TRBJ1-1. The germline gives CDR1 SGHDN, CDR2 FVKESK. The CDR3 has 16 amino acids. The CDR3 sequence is CASSQVVVLLNTEAFF.

CDR3 residues: CASSYGQGGEQYF. The V gene is TRBV7-3, the J gene TRBJ2-7; TCRdb proposes TRBD1, but this gene call is untestable without DNA. CDR3 size: 13 residues. The germline V gene encodes CDR1 SGHTA and CDR2 FQGTGA.

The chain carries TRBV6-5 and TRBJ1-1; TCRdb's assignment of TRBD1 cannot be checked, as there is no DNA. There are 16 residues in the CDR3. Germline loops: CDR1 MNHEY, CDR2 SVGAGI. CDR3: CASSYLGQGRNTEAFF.

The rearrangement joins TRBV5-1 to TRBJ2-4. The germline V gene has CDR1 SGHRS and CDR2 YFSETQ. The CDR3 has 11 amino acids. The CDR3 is CASSDTSIQYF.

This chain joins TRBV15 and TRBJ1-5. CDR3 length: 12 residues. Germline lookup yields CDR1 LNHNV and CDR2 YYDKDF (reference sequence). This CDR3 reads CATSRENQPQHF.

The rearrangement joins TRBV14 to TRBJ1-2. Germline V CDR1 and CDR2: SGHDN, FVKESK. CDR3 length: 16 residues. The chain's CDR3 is CASSRPTRGWDYGYTF.

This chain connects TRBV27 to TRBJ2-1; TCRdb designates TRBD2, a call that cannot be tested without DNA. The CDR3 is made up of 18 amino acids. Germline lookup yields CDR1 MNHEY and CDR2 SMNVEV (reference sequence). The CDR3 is CASSLLLAGGPLYNEQFF.

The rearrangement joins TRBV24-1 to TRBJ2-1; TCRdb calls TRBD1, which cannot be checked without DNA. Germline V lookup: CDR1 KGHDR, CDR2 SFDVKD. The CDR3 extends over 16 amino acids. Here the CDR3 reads CATSDSTGPGANEQFF.

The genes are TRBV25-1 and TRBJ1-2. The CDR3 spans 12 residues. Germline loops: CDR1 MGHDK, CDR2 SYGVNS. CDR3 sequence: CAAGERVLGYTF.

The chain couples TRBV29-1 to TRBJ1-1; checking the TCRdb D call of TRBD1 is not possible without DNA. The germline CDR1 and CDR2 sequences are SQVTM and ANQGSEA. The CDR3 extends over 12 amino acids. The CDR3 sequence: CSVEETPREAFF.

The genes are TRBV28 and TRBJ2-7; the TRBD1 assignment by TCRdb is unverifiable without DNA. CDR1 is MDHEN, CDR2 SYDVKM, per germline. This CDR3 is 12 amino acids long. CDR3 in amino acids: CASGQGVSEQYF. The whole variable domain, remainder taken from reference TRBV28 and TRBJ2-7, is DVKVTQSSRYLVKRTGEKVFLECVQDMDHENMFWYRQDPGLGLRLIYFSYDVKMKEKGDIPEGYSVSREKKERFSLILESASTNQTSMYLCASGQGVSEQYFGPGTRLTVT.

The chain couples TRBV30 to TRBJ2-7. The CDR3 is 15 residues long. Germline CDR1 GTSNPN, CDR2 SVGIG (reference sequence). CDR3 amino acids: CAWSENLVLSYEQYF. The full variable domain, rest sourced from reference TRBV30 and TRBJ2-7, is SQTIHQWPATLVQPVGSPLSLECTVEGTSNPNLYWYRQAAGRGLQLLFYSVGIGQISSEVPQNLSASRPQDRQFILSSKKLLLSDSGFYLCAWSENLVLSYEQYFGPGTRLTVT.

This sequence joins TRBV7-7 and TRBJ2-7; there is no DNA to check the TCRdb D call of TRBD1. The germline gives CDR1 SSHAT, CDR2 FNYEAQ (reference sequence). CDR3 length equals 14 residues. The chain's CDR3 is CASSEGVGGYEQYF.

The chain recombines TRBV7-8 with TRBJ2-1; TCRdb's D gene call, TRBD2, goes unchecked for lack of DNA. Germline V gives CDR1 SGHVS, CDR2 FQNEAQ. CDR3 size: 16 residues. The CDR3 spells CASSLGRPPPHNEQFF.

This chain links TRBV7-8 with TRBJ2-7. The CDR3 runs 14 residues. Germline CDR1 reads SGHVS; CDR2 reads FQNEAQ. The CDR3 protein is CASSHRQGPYEQYF.

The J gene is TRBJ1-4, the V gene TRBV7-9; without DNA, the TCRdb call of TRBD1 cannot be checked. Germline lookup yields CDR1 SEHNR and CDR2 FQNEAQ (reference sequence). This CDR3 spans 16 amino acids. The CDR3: CASSPDRGATNEKLFF. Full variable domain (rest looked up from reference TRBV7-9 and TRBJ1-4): DTGVSQNPRHKITKRGQNVTFRCDPISEHNRLYWYRQTLGQGPEFLTYFQNEAQLEKSRLLSDRFSAERPKGSFSTLEIQRTEQGDSAMYLCASSPDRGATNEKLFFGSGTQLSVL.

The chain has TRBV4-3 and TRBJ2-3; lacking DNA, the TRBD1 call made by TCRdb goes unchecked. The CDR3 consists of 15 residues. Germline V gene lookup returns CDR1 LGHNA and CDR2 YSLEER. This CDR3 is CASSQEDRVTDTQYF.

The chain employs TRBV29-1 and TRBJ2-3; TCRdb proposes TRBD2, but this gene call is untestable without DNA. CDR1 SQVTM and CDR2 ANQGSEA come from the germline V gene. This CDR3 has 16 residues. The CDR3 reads CSVGGLADEWSDTQYF.

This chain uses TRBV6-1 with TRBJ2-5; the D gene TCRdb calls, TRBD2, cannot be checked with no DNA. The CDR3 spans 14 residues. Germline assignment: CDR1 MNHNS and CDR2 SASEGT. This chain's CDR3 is CASRLLAGQETQYF.

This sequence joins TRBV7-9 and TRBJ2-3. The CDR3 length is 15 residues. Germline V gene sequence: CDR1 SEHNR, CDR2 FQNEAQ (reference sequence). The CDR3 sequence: CASSLGTSLLDTQYF.

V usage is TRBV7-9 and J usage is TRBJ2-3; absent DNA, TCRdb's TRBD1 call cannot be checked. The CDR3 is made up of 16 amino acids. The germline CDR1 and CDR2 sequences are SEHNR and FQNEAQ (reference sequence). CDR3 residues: CASSLFGTDDSYVQYF.

The CDR3 region is CASSPGTGGFEQYF. The V gene is TRBV5-1, the J gene TRBJ2-7; TCRdb reports TRBD1, a call that lacks DNA to check it against. The CDR3 runs to 14 residues. Germline lookup yields CDR1 SGHRS and CDR2 YFSETQ. The complete variable domain, with remaining parts taken from reference TRBV5-1 and TRBJ2-7, reads KAGVTQTPRYLIKTRGQQVTLSCSPISGHRSVSWYQQTPGQGLQFLFEYFSETQRNKGNFPGRFSGRQFSNSRSEMNVSTLELGDSALYLCASSPGTGGFEQYFGPGTRLTVT.

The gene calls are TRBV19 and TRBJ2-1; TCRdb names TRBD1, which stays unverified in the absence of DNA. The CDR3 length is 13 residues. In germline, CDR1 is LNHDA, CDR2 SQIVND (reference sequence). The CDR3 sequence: CASTGGGYAEQFF.

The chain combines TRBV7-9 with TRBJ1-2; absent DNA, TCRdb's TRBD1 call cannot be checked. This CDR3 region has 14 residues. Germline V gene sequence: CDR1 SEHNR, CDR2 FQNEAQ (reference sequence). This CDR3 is CASSSTGFSYGYTF.